Listed here are 5 T cell receptor beta chains from one sample, sequenced in a study of blood T cell repertoires in COVID-19. Measured with immunoSEQ multiplex PCR; TCRdb has only the in-frame clones, and not every one. The sample records a few hundred thousand clones, about nine tenths being singletons. The sequencing input was peripheral blood. The receptors stem from a woman aged 25 to 39 with active or convalescent COVID-19.

This clone was seen once. The chain uses TRBV10-3 and TRBJ1-1, with a possible D match to TRBD1 (5 bases). Germline V gene lookup returns CDR1 ENHRY and CDR2 SYGVKD. The CDR3 has 16 residues. Trimming removed 3 bases at V and 3 bases at J, with 17 bases between. The CDR3 loop reads CAISEPTGGRDTEAFF. The CDR3 DNA follows: TGTGCCATCAGTGAACCGACGGGGGGTCGGGACACTGAAGCTTTCTTT.

The chain links TRBV15 to TRBJ2-5, with D unclear. The length of the CDR3 is 12 residues. Germline loops: CDR1 LNHNV, CDR2 YYDKDF (reference sequence). Trimming removed 7 bases from V and 1 base from J, with 7 bases in between. The CDR3 region has the DNA TGTGCCACCACCCCGGGCCAAGAGACCCAGTACTTC. The encoded protein is CATTPGQETQYF.

The V gene is TRBV6-1, the J gene TRBJ1-6; no definite D call. V lost 1 base and J lost 14, with 15 bases in between. The CDR3 has 14 residues. CDR1 is MNHNS and CDR2 is SASEGT in the germline V gene. CDR3 sequence (DNA): TGTGCCAGCAGTGAAGGTGCCGGTGGTTCGACCCTCCACTTT. Protein sequence: CASSEGAGGSTLHF.

The chain combines TRBV7-9 with TRBJ2-4; 10 nucleotides match TRBD2. The germline gives CDR1 SEHNR, CDR2 FQNEAQ (reference sequence). There are 18 residues in the CDR3. Germline trimming cut 5 bases from V and 2 bases from J; bases unmatched to any gene: 12. CDR3 protein: CASSLKRGGPIPKNIQYF. DNA of the CDR3: TGTGCCAGCAGCCTCAAGCGGGGGGGCCCGATACCCAAAAACATTCAGTACTTC.

J is TRBJ1-5 and V is TRBV19, with TRBD1 identical over 9 bases. The germline V gene has CDR1 LNHDA and CDR2 SQIVND (reference sequence). This CDR3 has 15 residues. With V trimmed by 10 bases and J by 4 bases, 11 bases remained unmatched. Here the CDR3 reads CATTVGQGRNQPQHF. The CDR3 nucleotides are TGTGCCACCACCGTGGGACAGGGCAGAAATCAGCCCCAGCATTTT.